This entry features one T cell receptor beta chain sequence. No antigen is known for it. The sample originates from a study of cytotoxic CD8 clonotypes in ibrutinib-treated CLL. For the study at large: Specimens for response were gathered following a median about a year of therapy, spanning 6 to 36.

General observations from the study: Starting clonality was above that of age-matched healthy donors and tracked circulating CD8+ T-cell counts. With treatment, public clonotypes, which were uncommon, either contracted or remained stable.

Clones were read by immunoSEQ multiplex PCR, and TCRdb kept only the in-frame ones, dropping some. There are about 140,000 clones in the sample; 91% occur only once, and 10% to 13% lies in the top ten. This CDR3 is 13 amino acids long. Trimming shortened V by 3 bases and J by 4 bases, and 10 bases separated the two germline ends. Germline assignment: CDR1 SGHDT and CDR2 YYEEEE. This specimen consisted of PBMCs, obtained after 12 months of ibrutinib treatment. The source of this sequence is a human donor with chronic lymphocytic leukemia. J is TRBJ1-2 and V is TRBV5-6; D is ambiguous. CDR3 DNA sequence: TGTGCCAGCAGCTCTGGGAATAGCTATGGCTACACCTTC. Protein: CASSSGNSYGYTF.